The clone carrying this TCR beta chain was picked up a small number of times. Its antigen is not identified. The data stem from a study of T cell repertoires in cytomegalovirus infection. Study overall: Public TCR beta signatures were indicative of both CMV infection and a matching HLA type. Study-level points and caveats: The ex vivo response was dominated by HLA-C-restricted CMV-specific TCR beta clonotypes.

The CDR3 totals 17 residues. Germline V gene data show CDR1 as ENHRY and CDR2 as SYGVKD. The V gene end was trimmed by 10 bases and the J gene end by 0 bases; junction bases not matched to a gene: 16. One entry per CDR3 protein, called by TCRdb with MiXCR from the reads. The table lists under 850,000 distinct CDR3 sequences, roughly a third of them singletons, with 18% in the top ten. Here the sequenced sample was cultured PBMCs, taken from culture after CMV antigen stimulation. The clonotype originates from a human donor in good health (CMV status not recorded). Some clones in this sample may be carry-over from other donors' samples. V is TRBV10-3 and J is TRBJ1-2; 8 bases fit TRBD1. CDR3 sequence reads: CASKGGGQAEANYGYTF. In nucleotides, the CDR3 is TGTGCCAGCAAAGGAGGGGGACAGGCGGAGGCTAACTATGGCTACACCTTC.